There are a few counts of the clone carrying this T cell receptor beta chain. This entry belongs to a study of identical twins. This CDR3 comprises 14 residues. Trimming removed 11 bases from V and 7 bases from J; junction bases left unmatched: 9. Template switching supplied a universal primer site; unique molecular identifiers were carried on the cDNA. In TCRdb, the 5' RACE reads were re-called with MiXCR into one record per CDR3 protein. The sample shows some 590,000 distinct CDR3 sequences, 7.5% to 10% of them seen only once. The data also belong to a second study, concerning yellow fever vaccine responses in identical twins.

The V gene is TRBV12-3 or TRBV12-4, the J gene TRBJ2-2; 11 bases are shared with TRBD2. Material: PBMCs. This receptor was identified in a woman in her late teens or twenties in good health. The CDR3 loop reads CASVAGGRVGELFF. In DNA form, the CDR3 reads TGTGCCTCAGTAGCGGGGGGGCGTGTCGGGGAGCTGTTTTTT.